This T cell receptor beta chain derives from a study of Ad26.COV2.S vaccination and SARS-CoV-2 variants. Sample treatment: around 19 received Ad26.COV2.S at low or high dose, single or two shots; several received placebo; per-sample allocation not given. Collection of the samples took place on day 63 after the first injection of vaccine or placebo. Study-level findings and limits: Post-vaccination breadth of spike-specific CD8+ and CD4+ T cell responses was reportedly substantial.

Regarding this clone: Its target is unknown.

CDR3 length: 14 amino acids. Germline V lookup: CDR1 SGDLS, CDR2 YYNGEE. V was clipped by 6 bases and J by 4 bases, with 16 bases between them. The assay was immunoSEQ multiplex PCR, and TCRdb's table has in-frame clones only and misses some. In the table there are roughly 700,000 clones, 70% to 90% of which are singletons. The chain joins TRBV9 to TRBJ1-2; D remains ambiguous. The clonotype originates from a person between 18 and 65 years old who received the Ad26.COV2.S COVID-19 vaccine or a placebo. The specimen comprised peripheral blood, sampled in a trial of Ad26.COV2.S vaccine versus placebo. DNA for the CDR3: TGTGCCAGCACCCCGTCGGGTGACGGCTATGGCTACACCTTC. It yields the protein CASTPSGDGYGYTF.